A selection of T cell receptor beta chains follows, all from one sample in a study of cytomegalovirus exposure and HLA in healthy donors. Profiled with immunoSEQ multiplex PCR; TCRdb holds only in-frame clones, not every one. The table shows roughly 60,000 clones, with around 92% occurring only once. The material sequenced was PBMCs. These receptors were collected from a young woman in good health and CMV-seronegative. The CDR3 runs from the conserved cysteine through the conserved F or W. Fields, in order: V gene, J gene, clone size, D gene, CDR3 DNA, CDR3 protein. The D gene is left open where the match is weak. Only part of the rows carry a size: once, few, many, or a class if the clone is expanded.

TRBV28	TRBJ2-1	.	.	TGTGCCAGCAGTTTAACCCTCGGACAGCCAGATAATTACAATGAGCAGTTCTTC	CASSLTLGQPDNYNEQFF
TRBV27	TRBJ2-7	.	.	TGTGCCAGCCGGGGGGCATGGGGGGCGTACGAGCAGTACTTC	CASRGAWGAYEQYF
TRBV6-1	TRBJ1-1	.	TRBD1	TGTGCCAGCAGTGATCTGGACAGGGTGAGCACTGAAGCTTTCTTT	CASSDLDRVSTEAFF
TRBV7-9	TRBJ2-3	.	TRBD2	TGTGCCAGCAGCTTAGTCCTAGCGGGATTGAGCACAGATACGCAGTATTTT	CASSLVLAGLSTDTQYF
TRBV28	TRBJ2-5	.	.	TGTGCCAGCAGGGCGGGAACGGAGACCCAGTACTTC	CASRAGTETQYF
TRBV7-2	TRBJ1-4	.	TRBD1	TGTGCCAGCAGCGCCCGCCTTCAGGGGGCGAGTGAAAAACTGTTTTTT	CASSARLQGASEKLFF
TRBV28	TRBJ1-5	.	TRBD1	TGTGCCAGCGGGAGTAGGGGAACAGGGGGTCAGCCCCAGCATTTT	CASGSRGTGGQPQHF
TRBV2	TRBJ2-5	.	.	TGTGCCAGCAGTGTCGACAGCGCCTCAACGGAGACCCAGTACTTC	CASSVDSASTETQYF
TRBV15	TRBJ1-3	.	TRBD1	TGTGCCACCAGCTCCCCAGGCGGGGACAGGGCCAGCTCTGGAAACACCATATATTTT	CATSSPGGDRASSGNTIYF
TRBV6-1	TRBJ2-1	.	TRBD2	TGTGCCAGCAGTGATGGCGGGGGGAACAATGAGCAGTTCTTC	CASSDGGGNNEQFF
TRBV11-3	TRBJ2-3	.	.	TGTGCCAGCAGCTTAGGGACAGTCACCGCCTCTAGCACAGATACGCAGTATTTT	CASSLGTVTASSTDTQYF
TRBV7-6	TRBJ2-5	.	.	TGTGCCAGCAGCTTAGAGTACAGCCAAGAGACCCAGTACTTC	CASSLEYSQETQYF
TRBV9	TRBJ2-7	.	.	TGTGCCAGCAGCGTAGGCGGCGGAAACTACGAGCAGTACTTC	CASSVGGGNYEQYF
TRBV28	TRBJ2-3	once	TRBD2	TGTGCCAGCAGTTTATTCGGGGGACTAGGGAATACGCAGTATTTT	CASSLFGGLGNTQYF
TRBV11-3	TRBJ1-5	.	.	TGTGCCAGCAGCTTGGGCAGGGGTCAGCCCCAGCATTTT	CASSLGRGQPQHF